Detailed here is one T cell receptor (beta chain). Its antigen is as yet unknown. Genomic DNA belonging to each subset was distributed in equal measure over several immunoSEQ plates. The protocol was immunoSEQ multiplex PCR, while the TCRdb copy is restricted to in-frame clones and leaves out a portion. The top ten hold 0.55% to 0.7% of the sample, which has over 850,000 clones, approximately 78% seen once. These data belong to a study of shared clonotypes between healthy human individuals. Looking at the study overall: A donor's plate count was three for CD4 naive and three for CD4 memory; CD8 naive had two and CD8 memory one. Study-level points and caveats: A limitation of the genetic and exposure-history diversity represented arose from few donors. A generally larger estimated richness was seen in naive subsets than in memory subsets.

This CDR3 has 16 amino acids. The J segment lost 5 bases and the V segment lost 5 bases, leaving 11 bases of the junction unmatched. Germline V gene data show CDR1 as SNHLY and CDR2 as FYNNEI. This TCR came from a man aged 18 to 29 in good health. Some clones in this sample may be carry-over from other donors' samples. The sequencing sample was made of memory CD4+ T cells from PBMCs. The subset is: CD45RA-negative fraction. J is TRBJ2-5 and V is TRBV2, with TRBD2 matching 10 bases. The CDR3: CASSTSGTVIGETQYF. DNA for the CDR3: TGTGCCAGCAGTACTAGCGGGACTGTAATAGGGGAGACCCAGTACTTC.